This TCR beta chain emerged from a study of cytotoxic CD8 clonotypes in ibrutinib-treated CLL. Overall study: After median about 71 months, approximately 14 stayed in remission, approximately twelve progressed; responses approximately 24 partial, 2 complete. Response samples were taken after a median approximately 13 months of treatment, range 6 to 36.

With sequencing, the targeted depth ranged from 1 in 200,000 to 1 in 1 million T cells. Data came from immunoSEQ multiplex PCR; TCRdb stores just in-frame clones and leaves some out. The table shows more than 35,000 clones, with 70% to 75% occurring only once. This CDR3 has 14 amino acids. Trimming removed 7 bases from V and 7 bases from J; junction bases left unmatched: 9. Germline CDR1 reads WSHSY; CDR2 reads SAAADI. The clonotype comes from a human donor with chronic lymphocytic leukemia. Specimen: PBMCs, collected at disease progression, from a patient treated with ibrutinib. V usage is TRBV10-2 and J usage is TRBJ2-2; 7 bases are shared with TRBD1. The CDR3 sequence is CASNLVGGRGELFF. In nucleotides, the CDR3 is TGCGCCAGCAACCTGGTAGGGGGCCGCGGGGAGCTGTTTTTT.